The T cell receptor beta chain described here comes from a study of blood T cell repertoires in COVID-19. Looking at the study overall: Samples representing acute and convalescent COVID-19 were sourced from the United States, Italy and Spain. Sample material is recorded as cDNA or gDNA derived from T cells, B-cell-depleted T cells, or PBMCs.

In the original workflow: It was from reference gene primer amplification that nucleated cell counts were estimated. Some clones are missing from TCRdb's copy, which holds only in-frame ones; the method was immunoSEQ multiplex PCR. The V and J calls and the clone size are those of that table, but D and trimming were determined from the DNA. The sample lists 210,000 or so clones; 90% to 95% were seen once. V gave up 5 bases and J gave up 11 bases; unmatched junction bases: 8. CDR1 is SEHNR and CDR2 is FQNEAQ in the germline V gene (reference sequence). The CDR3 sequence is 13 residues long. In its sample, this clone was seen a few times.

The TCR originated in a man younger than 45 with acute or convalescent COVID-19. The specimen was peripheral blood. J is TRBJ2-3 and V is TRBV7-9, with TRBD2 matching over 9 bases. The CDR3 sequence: CASSNKAGGMQYF. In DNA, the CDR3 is TGTGCCAGCAGCAACAAAGCGGGGGGCATGCAGTATTTT. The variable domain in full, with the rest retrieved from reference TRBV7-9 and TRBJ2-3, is DTGVSQNPRHKITKRGQNVTFRCDPISEHNRLYWYRQTLGQGPEFLTYFQNEAQLEKSRLLSDRFSAERPKGSFSTLEIQRTEQGDSAMYLCASSNKAGGMQYFGPGTRLTVL.